A selection of T cell receptor beta chains follows, all from one sample in a study of spatial heterogeneity in lung cancer. TCRdb redid the calling of the 5' RACE reads with MiXCR, one entry per CDR3 protein. Of about 92,000 distinct CDR3 sequences listed, 10% to 15% are singletons. Here the sequenced sample was PBMCs, taken at surgery. The receptors here all came from a male donor with early-stage non-small cell lung cancer. Both conserved end residues are part of each CDR3. A D gene is named only where the DNA matches it firmly. A row's size may be missing; if present it is once, few, many or a size class.

J | size | D | V | CDR3 | DNA
TRBJ2-5 | many | - | TRBV20-1 | CSARDLRLVEETQYF | TGCAGTGCTAGAGATCTAAGGCTAGTGGAAGAGACCCAGTACTTC
TRBJ2-1 | - | - | TRBV29-1 | CSARENYNEQFF | TGCAGCGCCAGGGAAAACTACAATGAGCAGTTCTTC
TRBJ2-7 | - | - | TRBV21-1 | CASSTRPGQISYEQYF | TGTGCCAGCAGCACCAGGCCGGGGCAAATCTCCTACGAGCAGTACTTC
TRBJ2-3 | many | TRBD2 | TRBV6-4 | CASSVAGDTDTQYF | TGTGCCAGCAGTGTTGCGGGGGACACAGATACGCAGTATTTT
TRBJ2-1 | - | - | TRBV30 | CAWNILAGTWNEQFF | TGTGCCTGGAATATTCTGGCGGGAACTTGGAATGAGCAGTTCTTC
TRBJ2-3 | - | - | TRBV5-4 | CASSPSIDTQYF | TGTGCCAGCAGCCCCAGCATAGATACGCAGTATTTT
TRBJ2-1 | many | TRBD2 | TRBV6-2/TRBV6-3 | CASSRTSGYYNEQFF | TGTGCCAGCAGCAGGACTAGCGGTTACTACAATGAGCAGTTCTTC
TRBJ2-6 | - | TRBD1 | TRBV6-2/TRBV6-3 | CASSPMGQGSSGANVLTF | TGTGCCAGCAGTCCCATGGGACAGGGGTCTTCTGGGGCCAACGTCCTGACTTTC
TRBJ2-2 | many | - | TRBV9 | CASSPTVNTGELFF | TGTGCCAGCAGCCCCACTGTGAACACCGGGGAGCTGTTTTTT
TRBJ1-5 | - | TRBD1 | TRBV6-2/TRBV6-3 | CASSERTGVGNQPQHF | TGTGCCAGCAGCGAGCGGACAGGGGTTGGGAATCAGCCCCAGCATTTT
TRBJ2-3 | - | - | TRBV5-5 | CASSLGAQGPTDTQYF | TGTGCCAGCAGCTTGGGGGCCCAGGGGCCCACAGATACGCAGTATTTT
TRBJ1-5 | - | - | TRBV28 | CASSLSVGGQDQPQHF | TGTGCCAGCAGTTTATCGGTGGGGGGCCAAGACCAGCCCCAGCATTTT
TRBJ1-1 | - | - | TRBV14 | CASSHPGMNTEAFF | TGTGCCAGCAGCCATCCGGGGATGAACACTGAAGCTTTCTTT
TRBJ1-2 | - | - | TRBV20-1 | CSAPGQLSSSGYTF | TGCAGTGCTCCCGGGCAACTATCTAGCAGCGGCTACACCTTC
TRBJ2-5 | few | - | TRBV20-1 | CSGSSEETQYF | TGCAGTGGAAGTTCGGAAGAGACCCAGTACTTC
TRBJ2-5 | few | TRBD2 | TRBV11-2 | CASSLGREMGTQYF | TGTGCCAGCAGCTTAGGGCGGGAGATGGGGACCCAGTACTTC
TRBJ1-1 | few | TRBD1 | TRBV4-1 | CASSLLGQQVNTEAFF | TGCGCCAGCAGCCTATTGGGACAGCAAGTTAACACTGAAGCTTTCTTT
TRBJ2-5 | few | TRBD2 | TRBV20-1 | CSASPSGGMNQETQYF | TGCAGTGCTAGCCCTAGCGGGGGCATGAACCAAGAGACCCAGTACTTC
TRBJ2-7 | few | TRBD1 | TRBV7-9 | CASSPMTGSSYEQYF | TGTGCCAGCAGCCCCATGACAGGGAGCTCCTACGAGCAGTACTTC
TRBJ2-1 | few | TRBD2 | TRBV20-1 | CSGTGTSGPSSYNEQFF | TGCAGTGGCACCGGGACTAGCGGGCCCAGCTCCTACAATGAGCAGTTCTTC
TRBJ2-7 | few | - | TRBV28 | CASSFSYGQSPNYEQYF | TGTGCCAGCAGTTTCTCATACGGACAGTCGCCCAACTACGAGCAGTACTTC
TRBJ2-1 | - | - | TRBV6-6 | CASSYSSASNEQFF | TGTGCCAGCAGTTACTCGAGTGCGTCCAATGAGCAGTTCTTC
TRBJ2-7 | - | - | TRBV20-1 | CSARSDQKTTYEQYF | TGCAGTGCTAGAAGCGACCAGAAGACTACGTACGAGCAGTACTTC
TRBJ1-2 | once | - | TRBV4-1 | CASSQDRTRVNYGYTF | TGCGCCAGCAGCCAAGATAGAACAAGGGTAAACTATGGCTACACCTTC
TRBJ1-6 | few | TRBD1 | TRBV5-1 | CASSIRQGASSSLHF | TGCGCCAGCAGCATCCGACAGGGAGCGAGTTCATCCCTCCACTTT
TRBJ2-7 | - | TRBD1 | TRBV20-1 | CSAKTGVGEQYF | TGCAGTGCAAAGACAGGGGTTGGCGAGCAGTACTTC
TRBJ2-7 | - | - | TRBV20-1 | CSARDSSITYEQYF | TGCAGTGCTAGAGATTCCTCCATTACCTACGAGCAGTACTTC
TRBJ2-7 | - | - | TRBV14 | CAGSQLRRGISYEQYF | TGTGCCGGCAGCCAACTTCGAAGAGGGATATCCTACGAGCAGTACTTC
TRBJ2-1 | - | TRBD1 | TRBV12-3/TRBV12-4 | CASSGTGGNYNEQFF | TGTGCCAGCAGCGGAACAGGGGGCAACTACAATGAGCAGTTCTTC
TRBJ1-5 | few | - | TRBV6-6 | CASSYGGMLSNQPQHF | TGTGCCAGCAGTTACGGAGGGATGCTTAGCAATCAGCCCCAGCATTTT
TRBJ2-1 | - | - | TRBV20-1 | CSARDDSYNEQFF | TGCAGTGCAAGGGACGACTCCTACAATGAGCAGTTCTTC
TRBJ2-1 | - | - | TRBV20-1 | CSASTGISVNEQFF | TGCAGTGCTAGCACCGGGATCTCCGTCAATGAGCAGTTCTTC
TRBJ1-1 | few | - | TRBV20-1 | CSARDRGGRRTEAFF | TGCAGTGCTAGAGATCGTGGGGGGCGCCGGACTGAAGCTTTCTTT
TRBJ2-5 | - | - | TRBV6-5 | CASARVKETQYF | TGTGCCAGCGCTAGGGTAAAAGAGACCCAGTACTTC
TRBJ2-1 | - | TRBD2 | TRBV5-1 | CASSLELAGVNEQFF | TGCGCCAGCAGCTTGGAACTAGCGGGCGTCAATGAGCAGTTCTTC
TRBJ1-6 | few | - | TRBV5-5 | CASSFLPIPPLHF | TGTGCCAGCAGCTTCCTCCCGATTCCACCCCTCCACTTT
TRBJ1-1 | few | - | TRBV20-1 | CSARDPRANTEAFF | TGCAGTGCTAGAGACCCCAGGGCTAACACTGAAGCTTTCTTT
TRBJ2-7 | many | TRBD2 | TRBV7-3 | CASSSGSGRAYEQYF | TGTGCCAGCAGCTCCGGAAGCGGGAGGGCCTACGAGCAGTACTTC
TRBJ2-1 | few | TRBD1 | TRBV5-1 | CASSLAPISTGVNEQFF | TGCGCCAGCAGCTTGGCCCCGATATCGACAGGGGTCAATGAGCAGTTCTTC
TRBJ1-5 | - | - | TRBV7-8 | CASSLAGARGNQPQHF | TGTGCCAGCAGCTTAGCAGGGGCGCGGGGCAATCAGCCCCAGCATTTT
TRBJ1-5 | - | - | TRBV7-2 | CASSLEWLQGGNQPQHF | TGTGCCAGCAGCTTAGAATGGCTACAGGGTGGCAATCAGCCCCAGCATTTT
TRBJ2-1 | few | TRBD2 | TRBV30 | CAWRLAGGPRFF | TGTGCCTGGAGATTAGCGGGGGGGCCCCGGTTCTTC
TRBJ1-5 | - | TRBD1 | TRBV30 | CAWSVRQGAQHF | TGTGCCTGGAGTGTCCGACAGGGGGCCCAGCATTTT
TRBJ1-6 | many | - | TRBV4-1 | CASSQDWGASSPLHF | TGCGCCAGCAGCCAAGATTGGGGGGCTAGTTCACCCCTCCACTTT